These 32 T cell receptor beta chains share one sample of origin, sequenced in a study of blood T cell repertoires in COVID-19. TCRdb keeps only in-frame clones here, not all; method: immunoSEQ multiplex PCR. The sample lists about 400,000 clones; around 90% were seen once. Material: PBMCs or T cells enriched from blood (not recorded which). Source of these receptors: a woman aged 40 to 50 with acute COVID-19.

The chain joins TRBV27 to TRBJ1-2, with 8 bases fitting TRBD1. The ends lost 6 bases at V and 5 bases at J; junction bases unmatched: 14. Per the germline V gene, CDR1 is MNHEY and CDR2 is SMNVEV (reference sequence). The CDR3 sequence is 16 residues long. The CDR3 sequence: CASRLTGVASKYGYTF. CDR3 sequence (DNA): TGTGCCAGCAGATTGACAGGGGTCGCCTCGAAGTATGGCTACACCTTC.

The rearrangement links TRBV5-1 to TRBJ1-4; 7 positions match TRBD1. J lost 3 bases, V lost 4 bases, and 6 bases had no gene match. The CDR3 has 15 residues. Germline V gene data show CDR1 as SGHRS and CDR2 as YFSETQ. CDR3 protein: CASSESGGSNEKLFF. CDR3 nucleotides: TGCGCCAGCAGCGAATCAGGGGGATCTAATGAAAAACTGTTTTTT. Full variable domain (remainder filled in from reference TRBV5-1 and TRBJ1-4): KAGVTQTPRYLIKTRGQQVTLSCSPISGHRSVSWYQQTPGQGLQFLFEYFSETQRNKGNFPGRFSGRQFSNSRSEMNVSTLELGDSALYLCASSESGGSNEKLFFGSGTQLSVL.

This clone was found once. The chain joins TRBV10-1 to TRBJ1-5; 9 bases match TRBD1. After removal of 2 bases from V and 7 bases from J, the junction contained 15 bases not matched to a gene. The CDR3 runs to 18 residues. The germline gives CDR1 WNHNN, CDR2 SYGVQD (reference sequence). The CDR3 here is CASSEVRGQGSVRQPQHF. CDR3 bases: TGCGCCAGCAGTGAGGTCCGTGGACAGGGGTCGGTTCGGCAGCCCCAGCATTTT.

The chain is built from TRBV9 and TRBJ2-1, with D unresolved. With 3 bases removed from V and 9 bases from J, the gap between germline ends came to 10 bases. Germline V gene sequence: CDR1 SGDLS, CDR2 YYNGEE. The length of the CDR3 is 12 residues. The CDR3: CASSGRSSEQFF. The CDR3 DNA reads TGTGCCAGCAGCGGTCGTAGTAGTGAGCAGTTCTTC.

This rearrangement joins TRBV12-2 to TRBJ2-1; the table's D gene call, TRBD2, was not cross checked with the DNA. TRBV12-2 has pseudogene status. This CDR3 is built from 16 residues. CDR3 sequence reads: CASRLSQAGRYNEQFF. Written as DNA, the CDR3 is TGTGCAAGTCGCTTAAGTCAAGCGGGGCGATACAATGAGCAGTTCTTC.

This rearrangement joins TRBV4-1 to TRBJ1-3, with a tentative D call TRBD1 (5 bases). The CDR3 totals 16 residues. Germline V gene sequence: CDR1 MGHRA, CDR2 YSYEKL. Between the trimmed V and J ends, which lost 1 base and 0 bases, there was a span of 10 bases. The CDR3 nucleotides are TGCGCCAGCAGCCAAGTTTGGGGGGGCTCTGGAAACACCATATATTTT. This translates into CASSQVWGGSGNTIYF.

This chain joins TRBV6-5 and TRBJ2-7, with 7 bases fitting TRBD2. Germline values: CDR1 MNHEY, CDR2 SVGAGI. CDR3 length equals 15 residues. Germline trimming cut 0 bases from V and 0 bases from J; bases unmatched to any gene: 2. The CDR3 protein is CASSYSLADSYEQYF. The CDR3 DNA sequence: TGTGCCAGCAGTTACTCCCTAGCGGACTCCTACGAGCAGTACTTC.

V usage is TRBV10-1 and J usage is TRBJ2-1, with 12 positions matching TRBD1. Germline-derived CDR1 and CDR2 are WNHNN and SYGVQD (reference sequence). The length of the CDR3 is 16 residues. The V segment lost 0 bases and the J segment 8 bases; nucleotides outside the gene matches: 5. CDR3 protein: CASSESLGTGGDEQFF. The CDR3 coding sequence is TGCGCCAGCAGTGAGTCGTTAGGGACAGGGGGCGATGAGCAGTTCTTC.

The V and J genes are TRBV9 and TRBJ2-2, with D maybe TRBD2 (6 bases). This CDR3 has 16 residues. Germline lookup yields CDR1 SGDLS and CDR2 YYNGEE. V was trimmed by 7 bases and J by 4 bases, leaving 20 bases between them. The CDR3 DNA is TGTGCCAGCGGGGACGAGAGGCGGGGCCCCACCGGGGAGCTGTTTTTT. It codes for CASGDERRGPTGELFF.

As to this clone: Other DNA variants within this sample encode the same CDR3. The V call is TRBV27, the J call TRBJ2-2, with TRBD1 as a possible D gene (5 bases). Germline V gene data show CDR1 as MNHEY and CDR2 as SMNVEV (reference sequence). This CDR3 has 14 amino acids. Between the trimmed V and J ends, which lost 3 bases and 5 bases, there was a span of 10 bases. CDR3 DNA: TGTGCCAGCAGTTTGGTAGGGGATACCGGGGAGCTGTTTTTT. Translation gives CASSLVGDTGELFF.

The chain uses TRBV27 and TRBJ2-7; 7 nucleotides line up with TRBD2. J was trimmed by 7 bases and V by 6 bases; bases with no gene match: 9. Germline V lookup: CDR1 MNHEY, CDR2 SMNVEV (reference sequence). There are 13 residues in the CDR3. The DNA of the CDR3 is TGTGCCAGCAGGAAACTAGCGCAATGGGAGCAGTACTTC. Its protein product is CASRKLAQWEQYF.

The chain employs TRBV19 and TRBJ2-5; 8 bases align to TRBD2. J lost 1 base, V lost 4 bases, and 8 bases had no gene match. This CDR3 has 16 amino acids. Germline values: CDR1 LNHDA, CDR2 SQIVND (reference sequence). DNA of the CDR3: TGTGCCAGTAGTAAATCTCAGCGGGGGACCCAAGAGACCCAGTACTTC. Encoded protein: CASSKSQRGTQETQYF.

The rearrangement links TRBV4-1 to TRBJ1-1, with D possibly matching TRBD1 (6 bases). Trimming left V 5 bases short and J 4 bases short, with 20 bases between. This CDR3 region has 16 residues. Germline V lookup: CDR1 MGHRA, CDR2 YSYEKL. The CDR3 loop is CASSRSRGFGSTEAFF. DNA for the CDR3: TGCGCCAGCAGCAGATCAAGGGGGTTTGGGAGCACTGAAGCTTTCTTT.

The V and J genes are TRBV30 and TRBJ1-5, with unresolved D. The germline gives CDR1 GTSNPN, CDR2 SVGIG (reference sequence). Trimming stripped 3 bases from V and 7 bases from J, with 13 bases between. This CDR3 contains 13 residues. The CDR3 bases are TGTGCCTGGAGCTCGGTTCCGGGGCAGCCCCAGCATTTT. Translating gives CAWSSVPGQPQHF.

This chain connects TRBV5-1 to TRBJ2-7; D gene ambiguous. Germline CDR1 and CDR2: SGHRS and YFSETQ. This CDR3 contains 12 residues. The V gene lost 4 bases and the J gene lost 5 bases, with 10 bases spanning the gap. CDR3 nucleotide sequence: TGCGCCAGCAGCCGGTCGGCGGACGAGCAGTACTTC. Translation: CASSRSADEQYF.

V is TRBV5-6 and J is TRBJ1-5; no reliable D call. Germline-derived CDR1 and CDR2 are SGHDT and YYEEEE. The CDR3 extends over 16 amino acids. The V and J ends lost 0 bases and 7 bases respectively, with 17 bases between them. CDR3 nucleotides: TGTGCCAGCAGCTTGGTTACCCAGACGGGGATCCAGCCCCAGCATTTT. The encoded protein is CASSLVTQTGIQPQHF.

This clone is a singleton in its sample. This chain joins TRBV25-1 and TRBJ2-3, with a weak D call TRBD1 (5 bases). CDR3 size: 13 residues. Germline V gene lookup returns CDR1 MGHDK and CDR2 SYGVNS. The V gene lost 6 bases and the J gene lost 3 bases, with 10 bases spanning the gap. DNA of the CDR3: TGTGCCAGCAGCCTCTCAGGGACAGATACGCAGTATTTT. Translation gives CASSLSGTDTQYF.

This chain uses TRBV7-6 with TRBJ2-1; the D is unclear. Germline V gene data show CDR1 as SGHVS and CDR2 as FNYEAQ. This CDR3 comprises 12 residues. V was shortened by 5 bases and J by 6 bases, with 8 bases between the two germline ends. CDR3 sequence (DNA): TGTGCCAGCAGCCGTACGGTCAATGAGCAGTTCTTC. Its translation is CASSRTVNEQFF. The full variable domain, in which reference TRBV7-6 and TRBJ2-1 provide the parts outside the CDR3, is GAGVSQSPRYKVTKRGQDVALRCDPISGHVSLYWYRQALGQGPEFLTYFNYEAQQDKSGLPNDRFSAERPEGSISTLTIQRTEQRDSAMYRCASSRTVNEQFFGPGTRLTVL.

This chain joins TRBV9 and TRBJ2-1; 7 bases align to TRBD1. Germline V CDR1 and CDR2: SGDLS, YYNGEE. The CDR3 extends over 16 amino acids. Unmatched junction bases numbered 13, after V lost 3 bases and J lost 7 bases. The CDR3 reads CASSERQGEGSNEQFF. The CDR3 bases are TGTGCCAGCAGCGAAAGACAGGGAGAGGGCTCAAATGAGCAGTTCTTC.

The CDR3 bases are TGTGCCTGGAGTCCCCTGACAGACGGCTACACCTTC. The encoded protein is CAWSPLTDGYTF. The rearrangement joins TRBV30 to TRBJ1-2; weak D call: TRBD1 (5 bases). This CDR3 is 12 amino acids long. Trimming removed 2 bases at V and 8 bases at J, with 12 bases between. CDR1 and CDR2 from the germline V gene are GTSNPN and SVGIG (reference sequence).

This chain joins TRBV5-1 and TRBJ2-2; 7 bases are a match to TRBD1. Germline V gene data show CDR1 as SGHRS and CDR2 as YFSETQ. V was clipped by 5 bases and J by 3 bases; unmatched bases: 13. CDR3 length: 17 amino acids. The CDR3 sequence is CASSDRPMGTDTGELFF. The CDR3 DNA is TGCGCCAGCAGTGACCGTCCAATGGGGACAGACACCGGGGAGCTGTTTTTT.

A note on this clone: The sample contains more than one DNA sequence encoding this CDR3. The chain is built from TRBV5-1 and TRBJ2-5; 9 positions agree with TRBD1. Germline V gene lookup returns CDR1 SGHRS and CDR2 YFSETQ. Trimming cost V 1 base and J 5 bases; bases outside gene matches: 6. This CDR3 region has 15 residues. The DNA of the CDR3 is TGCGCCAGCAGCTTGTCGGGACAGGGACGCGAGACCCAGTACTTC. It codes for CASSLSGQGRETQYF.

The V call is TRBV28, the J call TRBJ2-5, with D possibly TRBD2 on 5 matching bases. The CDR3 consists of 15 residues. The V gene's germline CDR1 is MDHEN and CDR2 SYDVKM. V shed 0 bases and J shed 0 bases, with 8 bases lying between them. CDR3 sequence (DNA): TGTGCCAGCAGTTTATGGGCTAGCTACCAAGAGACCCAGTACTTC. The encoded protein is CASSLWASYQETQYF.

CDR3 protein: CSVGRSDQETQYF. The DNA for the CDR3 is TGCAGCGTTGGTCGGAGCGACCAAGAGACCCAGTACTTC. The V gene is TRBV29-1, the J gene TRBJ2-5; D unclear. The ends were cut back, 4 bases at V and 0 bases at J, with 9 bases in the middle. Germline assignment: CDR1 SQVTM and CDR2 ANQGSEA. CDR3 length: 13 residues. The full variable domain, rest sourced from reference TRBV29-1 and TRBJ2-5, is SAVISQKPSRDICQRGTSLTIQCQVDSQVTMMFWYRQQPGQSLTLIATANQGSEATYESGFVIDKFPISRPNLTFSTLTVSNMSPEDSSIYLCSVGRSDQETQYFGPGTRLLVL.

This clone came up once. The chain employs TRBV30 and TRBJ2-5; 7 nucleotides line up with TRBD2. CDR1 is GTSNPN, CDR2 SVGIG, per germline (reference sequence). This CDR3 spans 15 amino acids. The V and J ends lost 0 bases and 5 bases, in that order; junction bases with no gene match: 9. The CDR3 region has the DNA TGTGCCTGGAGTGTAGGAGCGGGGCTAAGGGAGACCCAGTACTTC. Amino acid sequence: CAWSVGAGLRETQYF.

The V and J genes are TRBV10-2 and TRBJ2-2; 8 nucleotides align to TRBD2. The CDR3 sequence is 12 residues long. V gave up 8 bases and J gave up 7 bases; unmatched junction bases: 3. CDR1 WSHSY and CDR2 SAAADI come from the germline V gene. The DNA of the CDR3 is TGCGCCAGCTCAAGCGGGGGCGGGGAGCTGTTTTTT. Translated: CASSSGGGELFF.

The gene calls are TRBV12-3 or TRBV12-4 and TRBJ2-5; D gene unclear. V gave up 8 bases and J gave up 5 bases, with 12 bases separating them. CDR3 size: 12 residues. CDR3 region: CASSAYLETQYF. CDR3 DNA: TGTGCCAGCTCTGCGTATTTGGAGACCCAGTACTTC.

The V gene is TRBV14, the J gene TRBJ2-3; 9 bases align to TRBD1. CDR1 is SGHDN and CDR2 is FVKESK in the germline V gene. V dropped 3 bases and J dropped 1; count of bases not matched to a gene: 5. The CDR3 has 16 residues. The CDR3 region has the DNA TGTGCCAGCAGCCATCACAGGGGGCAGGGCACAGATACGCAGTATTTT. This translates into CASSHHRGQGTDTQYF.

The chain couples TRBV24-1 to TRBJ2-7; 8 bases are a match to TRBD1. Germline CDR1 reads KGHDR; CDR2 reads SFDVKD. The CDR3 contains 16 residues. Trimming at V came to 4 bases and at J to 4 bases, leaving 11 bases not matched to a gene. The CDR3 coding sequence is TGTGCCACCAGTGAGGACGGGACAGGCCGGGGGTACGAGCAGTACTTC. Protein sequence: CATSEDGTGRGYEQYF.

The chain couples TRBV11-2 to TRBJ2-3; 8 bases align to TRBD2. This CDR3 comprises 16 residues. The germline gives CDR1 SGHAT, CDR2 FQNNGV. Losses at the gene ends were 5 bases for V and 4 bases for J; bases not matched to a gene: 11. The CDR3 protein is CASSKNGGAHADTQYF. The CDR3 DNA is TGTGCCAGCAGCAAAAACGGGGGGGCTCACGCAGATACGCAGTATTTT.

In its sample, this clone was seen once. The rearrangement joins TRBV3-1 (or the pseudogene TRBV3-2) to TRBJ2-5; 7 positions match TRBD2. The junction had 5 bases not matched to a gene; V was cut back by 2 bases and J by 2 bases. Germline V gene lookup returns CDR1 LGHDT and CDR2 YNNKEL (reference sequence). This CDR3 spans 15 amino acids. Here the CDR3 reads CASSQLAAMQETQYF. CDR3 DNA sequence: TGTGCCAGCAGCCAACTAGCGGCGATGCAAGAGACCCAGTACTTC.

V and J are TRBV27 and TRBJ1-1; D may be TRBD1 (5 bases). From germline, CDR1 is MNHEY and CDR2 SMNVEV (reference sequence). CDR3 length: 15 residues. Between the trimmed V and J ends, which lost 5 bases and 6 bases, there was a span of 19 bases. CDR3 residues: CASSLRQPYHAEAFF. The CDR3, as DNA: TGTGCCAGCAGTCTCCGACAGCCCTACCACGCTGAAGCTTTCTTT.